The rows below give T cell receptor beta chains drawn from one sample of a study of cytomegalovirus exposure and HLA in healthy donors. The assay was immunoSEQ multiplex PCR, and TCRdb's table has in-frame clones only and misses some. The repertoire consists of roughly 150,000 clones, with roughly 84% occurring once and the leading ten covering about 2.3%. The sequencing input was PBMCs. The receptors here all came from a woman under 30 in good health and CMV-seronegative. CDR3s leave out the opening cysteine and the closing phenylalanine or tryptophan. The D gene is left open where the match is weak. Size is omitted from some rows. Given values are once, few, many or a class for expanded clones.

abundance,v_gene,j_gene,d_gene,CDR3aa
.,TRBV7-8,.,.,ASSYAGVGELF
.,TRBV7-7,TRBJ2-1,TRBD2,ASSLSGAHNEQF
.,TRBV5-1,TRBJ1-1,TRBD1,ASSLGQGLNTEAF
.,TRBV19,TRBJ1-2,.,ASRLKEGRGPYGYT
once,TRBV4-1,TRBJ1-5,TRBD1,ASSRLGTGVSNQPQH
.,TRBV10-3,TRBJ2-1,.,AISEPAFSQGEQF
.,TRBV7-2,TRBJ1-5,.,ASSFREYSNQPQH
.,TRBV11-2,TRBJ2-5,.,ASSRGETQY
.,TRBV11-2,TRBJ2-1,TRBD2,ASSLLAGFDHNEQF
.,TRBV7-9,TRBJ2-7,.,ASSLTSGKFSNEQY
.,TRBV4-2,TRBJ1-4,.,ASSQDFSGRAEKLF
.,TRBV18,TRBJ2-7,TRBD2,ASSIGLAGPTYEQY
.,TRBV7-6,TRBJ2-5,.,ASSLWEETQY
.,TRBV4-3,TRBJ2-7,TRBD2,ASSQGTGTSGSSYEQY
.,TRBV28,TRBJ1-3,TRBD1,ASSFDRGRGNTIY
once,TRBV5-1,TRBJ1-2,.,ASSPLPGDGYT
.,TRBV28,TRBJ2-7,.,ASSFTGRRSDEQY
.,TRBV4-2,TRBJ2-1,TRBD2,ASSLSGLAGGNEQF
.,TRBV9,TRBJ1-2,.,ASSPRDFAAGYT
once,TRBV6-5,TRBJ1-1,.,ASSPPGGEDTEAF
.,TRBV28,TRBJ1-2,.,ASSFTGGRYGYT
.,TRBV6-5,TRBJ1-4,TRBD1,ASRAEGAANEKLF
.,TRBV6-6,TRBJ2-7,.,ASSAGVNSYEQY
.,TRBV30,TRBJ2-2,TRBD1,AWSPPPRTGNSGELF
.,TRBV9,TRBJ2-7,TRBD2,ASSVASSGDYEQY
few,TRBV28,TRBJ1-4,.,ASRHPDEKLF
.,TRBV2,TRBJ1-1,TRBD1,ASSPGTGGGWTEAF
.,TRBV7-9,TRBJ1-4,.,ASSLITGNFYSNEKLF
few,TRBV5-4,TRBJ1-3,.,ASSLYGGNTIY
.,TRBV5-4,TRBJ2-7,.,ASSLAESFSYEQY
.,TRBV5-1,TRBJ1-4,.,AGTRGNFNEKLF
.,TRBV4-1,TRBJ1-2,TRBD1,ASSQVGSKRTGGPYGYT
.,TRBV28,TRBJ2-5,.,ASHQRRGETQY
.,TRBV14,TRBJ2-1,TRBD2,ASSYTSGINVGQF
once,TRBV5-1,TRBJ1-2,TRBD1,ASRRTGTYGYT
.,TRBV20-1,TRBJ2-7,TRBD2,SASGGYEQY
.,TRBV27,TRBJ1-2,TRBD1,ASGRETGSHGYT